What follows describes a single TCR beta chain. The sample belongs to a study of cytomegalovirus exposure and HLA in healthy donors. It was with 60 Vbeta and 13 Jbeta primers that the PCR ran. TCRdb's copy holds only in-frame clones and misses some; the assay was immunoSEQ multiplex PCR. Of about 190,000 clones in the sample, about 90% were seen once. This TCR derives from a boy between 2 and 10 years old in good health and CMV-seronegative. The sample comprised PBMCs.

In DNA, the CDR3 is TGTGCCAGCAGCTTGCCGTCGGGTAGGCGACCCTACGAGCAGTACTTC. This encodes CASSLPSGRRPYEQYF. V usage is TRBV5-6 and J usage is TRBJ2-7, with D hard to call. The germline gives CDR1 SGHDT, CDR2 YYEEEE. The length of the CDR3 is 16 residues. The V gene lost 1 base and the J gene lost 2 bases, with 16 bases spanning the gap.